This TCR beta chain came from a study of T cells after yellow fever vaccination. Study-wide context: With SMART-Seq v4 Ultra Low Input, the fractions containing low cell numbers were prepared. General observations from the study: A secondary response was less intense yet reached its peak sooner, at day 5 versus 15.

To note about this clonotype: Antigen specificity is unknown.

CDR1 and CDR2 (germline): ENHRY, SYGVKD. The CDR3 contains 15 residues. V was trimmed by 2 bases and J by 7 bases, leaving 17 bases between them. A process of 5'RACE template switching, which added a universal primer site and UMIs, was used to make TCR cDNA. TCRdb redid the calling of the 5' RACE reads with MiXCR, one entry per CDR3 protein. The table has 300,000 to 400,000 distinct CDR3 sequences, approximately 6% seen once. V is TRBV10-3 and J is TRBJ1-2; D not certain. The sample here was PBMCs, taken 5 days after the yellow fever booster vaccination. The sequence came from a man in his thirties or forties who received the YFV17D yellow fever vaccine. This chain's CDR3 is CAISEADTEASGYTF. The CDR3 DNA is TGTGCCATCAGTGAGGCAGACACTGAGGCGTCTGGCTACACCTTC.